This section outlines one TCR beta chain sequence together with its context. The sample belongs to a study of cytomegalovirus exposure and HLA in healthy donors. V was pared by 5 bases and J by 8 bases, with 9 bases between. The CDR3 contains 11 residues. Germline CDR1 is LGHNA and CDR2 is YNFKEQ. 13 Jbeta primers and 60 Vbeta primers were used for the PCR. The assay was immunoSEQ multiplex PCR, and TCRdb's table has in-frame clones only and misses some. The sample has 130,000 to 150,000 clones; 75% to 85% are singletons. The rearrangement joins TRBV4-2 to TRBJ1-1; D is unresolved. Sequencing was done on a sample of PBMCs. This TCR came from a female donor in good health and CMV-seronegative. The CDR3 reads CASSALQEAFF. CDR3 bases: TGTGCCAGCAGCGCCCTTCAGGAAGCTTTCTTT.